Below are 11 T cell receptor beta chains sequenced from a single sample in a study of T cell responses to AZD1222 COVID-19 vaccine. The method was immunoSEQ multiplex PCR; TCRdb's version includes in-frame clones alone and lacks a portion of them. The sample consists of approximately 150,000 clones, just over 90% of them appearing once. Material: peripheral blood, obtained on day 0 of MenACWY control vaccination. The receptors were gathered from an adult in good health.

CDR3 bases: TGTGCCAGCAGCGTAGGCGGGTACCAAGAGACCCAGTACTTC. As protein: CASSVGGYQETQYF. This chain uses TRBV9 with TRBJ2-5; perhaps TRBD2 as D (5 bases). The CDR3 runs to 14 residues. The ends were cut back, 0 bases at V and 0 bases at J, with 6 bases in the middle. Germline-derived CDR1 and CDR2 are SGDLS and YYNGEE.

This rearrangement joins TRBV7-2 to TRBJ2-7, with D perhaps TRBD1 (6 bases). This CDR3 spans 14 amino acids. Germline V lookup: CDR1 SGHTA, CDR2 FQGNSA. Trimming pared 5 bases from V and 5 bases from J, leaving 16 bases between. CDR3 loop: CASSRRAGANEQYF. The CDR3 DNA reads TGTGCCAGCAGCCGGCGGGCAGGGGCTAACGAGCAGTACTTC.

The CDR3 DNA sequence: TGTGCCAGTAACATCAGCCCGATCTCGAACTACACCTTC. Amino acid sequence: CASNISPISNYTF. The chain combines TRBV19 with TRBJ1-2; D is unclear. The CDR3 is 13 amino acids. Germline-derived CDR1 and CDR2 are LNHDA and SQIVND (reference sequence). Between the trimmed V and J ends, which lost 7 bases and 10 bases, there was a span of 19 bases.

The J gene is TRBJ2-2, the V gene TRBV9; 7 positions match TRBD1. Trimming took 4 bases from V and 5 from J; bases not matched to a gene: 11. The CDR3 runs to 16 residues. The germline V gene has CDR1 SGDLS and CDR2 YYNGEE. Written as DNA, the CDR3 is TGTGCCAGCAGCCCCCGGGACAGCCGAGGGACCGGGGAGCTGTTTTTT. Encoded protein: CASSPRDSRGTGELFF.

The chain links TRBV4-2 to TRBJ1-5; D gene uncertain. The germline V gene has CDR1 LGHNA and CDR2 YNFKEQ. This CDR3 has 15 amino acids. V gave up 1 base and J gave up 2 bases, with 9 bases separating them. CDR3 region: CASSQVGEGNQPQHF. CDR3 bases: TGTGCCAGCAGCCAAGTCGGGGAGGGCAATCAGCCCCAGCATTTT.

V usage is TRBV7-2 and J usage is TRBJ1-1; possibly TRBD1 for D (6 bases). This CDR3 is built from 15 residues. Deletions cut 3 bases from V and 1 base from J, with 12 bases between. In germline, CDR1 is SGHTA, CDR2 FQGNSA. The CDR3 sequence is CASSFRTAWNTEAFF. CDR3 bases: TGTGCCAGCAGCTTCAGGACAGCATGGAACACTGAAGCTTTCTTT.

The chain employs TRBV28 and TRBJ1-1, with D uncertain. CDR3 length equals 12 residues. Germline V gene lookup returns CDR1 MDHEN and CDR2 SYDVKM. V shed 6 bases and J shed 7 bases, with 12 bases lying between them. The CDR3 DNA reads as TGTGCCAGCAGACTACGAATGGGTGAAGCTTTCTTT. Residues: CASRLRMGEAFF.

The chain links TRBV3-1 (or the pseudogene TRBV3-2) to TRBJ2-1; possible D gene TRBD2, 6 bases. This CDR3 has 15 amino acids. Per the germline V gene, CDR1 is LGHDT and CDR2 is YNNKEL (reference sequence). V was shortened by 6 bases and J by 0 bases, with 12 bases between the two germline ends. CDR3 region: CASSRLDSSYNEQFF. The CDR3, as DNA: TGTGCCAGCAGTCGACTAGACAGCTCCTACAATGAGCAGTTCTTC.

The CDR3 sequence is CASSIWTAGEAFF. Written as DNA, the CDR3 is TGTGCCAGTAGTATTTGGACAGCCGGTGAGGCTTTCTTT. The V and J genes are TRBV19 and TRBJ1-1; a possible D gene is TRBD1 (6 bases). Germline V gene data show CDR1 as LNHDA and CDR2 as SQIVND (reference sequence). The CDR3 has 13 amino acids. V gave up 3 bases and J gave up 11 bases, with 16 bases separating them.

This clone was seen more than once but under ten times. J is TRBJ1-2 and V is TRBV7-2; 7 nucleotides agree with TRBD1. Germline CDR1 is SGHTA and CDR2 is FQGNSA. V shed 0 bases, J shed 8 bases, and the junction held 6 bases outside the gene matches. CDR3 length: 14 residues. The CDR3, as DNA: TGTGCCAGCAGCTTAGCAGGGGGCAATAAGGGCTACACCTTC. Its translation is CASSLAGGNKGYTF.

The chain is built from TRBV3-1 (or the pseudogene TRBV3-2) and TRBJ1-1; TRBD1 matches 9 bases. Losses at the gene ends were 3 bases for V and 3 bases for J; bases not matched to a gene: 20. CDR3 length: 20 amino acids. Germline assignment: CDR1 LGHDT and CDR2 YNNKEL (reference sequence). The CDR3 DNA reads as TGTGCCAGCAGCCACGATACTTTAACCGGGACAGGGTCGTGGGACACTGAAGCTTTCTTT. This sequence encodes CASSHDTLTGTGSWDTEAFF.